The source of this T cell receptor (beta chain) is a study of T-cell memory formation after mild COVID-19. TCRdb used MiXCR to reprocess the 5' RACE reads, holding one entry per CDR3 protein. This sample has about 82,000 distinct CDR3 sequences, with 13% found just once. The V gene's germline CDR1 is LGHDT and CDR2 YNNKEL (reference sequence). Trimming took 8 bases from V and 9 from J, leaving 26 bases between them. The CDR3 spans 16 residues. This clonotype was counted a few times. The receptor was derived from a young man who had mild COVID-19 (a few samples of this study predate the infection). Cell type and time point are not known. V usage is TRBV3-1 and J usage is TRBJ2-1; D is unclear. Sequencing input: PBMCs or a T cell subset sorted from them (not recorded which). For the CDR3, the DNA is TGTGCCAGCGGGTCAGGACCGATTCCTTTCGCCAGTGAGCAGTTCTTC. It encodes CASGSGPIPFASEQFF.